This T cell receptor beta chain was recovered during a study of blood T cell repertoires in COVID-19. Overall study context: In each case, the material was cDNA or gDNA derived from T cells, B-cell-depleted T cells, or PBMCs.

The method was immunoSEQ multiplex PCR; TCRdb's version includes in-frame clones alone and lacks a portion of them. The sample shows 110,000 or so clones, roughly 79% of them seen only once. Germline-derived CDR1 and CDR2 are GTSNPN and SVGIG (reference sequence). Trimming at V came to 4 bases and at J to 10 bases, leaving 9 bases not matched to a gene. This CDR3 is built from 15 residues. This chain connects TRBV30 to TRBJ1-6; TRBD1 agrees at 11 bases. Material: peripheral blood. The TCR originated in an older man with acute or convalescent COVID-19. CDR3 protein: CAWKKSGTGGSPLHF. CDR3 nucleotide sequence: TGTGCCTGGAAAAAATCCGGGACAGGGGGATCACCCCTCCACTTT.